Reported below is one T cell receptor beta chain. The PCR used 60 Vbeta and 13 Jbeta primers. Generated by immunoSEQ multiplex PCR, the TCRdb table keeps only in-frame clones and is missing some. In the table there are some 180,000 clones, roughly 87% of which are singletons. The germline gives CDR1 GTSNPN, CDR2 SVGIG (reference sequence). V was cut by 1 base and J by 3 bases, with 7 bases left in between. The CDR3 sequence is 13 residues long. The data belong to a study of cytomegalovirus exposure and HLA in healthy donors. The sequenced sample consisted of PBMCs. The chain couples TRBV30 to TRBJ1-5; D is uncertain. The TCR originated in a man in his forties or fifties in good health and CMV-seronegative. The CDR3 region is CAWSGEFNQPQHF. CDR3 sequence (DNA): TGTGCCTGGAGTGGGGAGTTCAATCAGCCCCAGCATTTT.